The present entry profiles one T cell receptor (beta chain) with its context. The antigen remains undetermined. The data derive from a study of graft-versus-host responses after intestinal transplantation. Study at large: Grafts were multivisceral, liver-intestinal, or isolated intestinal. The whole recipient group had anti-thymocyte globulin induction followed by tacrolimus and steroids for around three years.

The method was immunoSEQ multiplex PCR; TCRdb's version includes in-frame clones alone and lacks a portion of them. The profile shows fewer than 55,000 clones, roughly 95% of them singletons. Between the trimmed V and J ends, which lost 3 bases and 3 bases, there was a span of 13 bases. CDR3 length: 14 residues. Germline CDR1 is SGDLS and CDR2 is YYNGEE. Study conclusions and caveats: Allografts of one patient group, those with graft-donor T cell macrochimerism, had high graft-versus-host to host-versus-graft clonal ratios. Early post-transplant HvG declines tracked with peak circulating GvH clone levels.

Source: unstimulated CD8+ T cells sorted from spleen or lymph node cells, taken before transplant. The V and J genes are TRBV9 and TRBJ2-7; possible D gene TRBD1, 6 bases. This receptor was obtained from a human donor who was the organ donor for an intestinal transplant. CDR3 coding DNA: TGTGCCAGCAGCGCTGAGGACAGTCACTACGAGCAGTACTTC. This gives the protein CASSAEDSHYEQYF.